This entry lists 22 T cell receptor beta chains sequenced from one sample in a study of T cells after yellow fever vaccination. TCRdb ran MiXCR on the 5' RACE reads and lists one entry per CDR3 protein. Found here are about 320,000 distinct CDR3 sequences, around 10% of them singletons; the top ten hold 3% to 4%. Material: CD4+ T cells sorted from PBMCs, obtained 45 days after the yellow fever booster vaccination. Receptors originate from a man aged 18 to 30 who received the YFV17D yellow fever vaccine.

V usage is TRBV20-1 and J usage is TRBJ1-2, with unresolved D. The germline V and J ends were trimmed by 1 base and 4 bases, with 1 base remaining between them. Looked up from germline, CDR1 is DFQATT and CDR2 is SNEGSKA (reference sequence). CDR3 length: 10 amino acids. This CDR3 reads CSARAYGYTF. CDR3 bases: TGCAGTGCTAGAGCCTATGGCTACACCTTC.

This clonotype was seen repeatedly, ten times or more. The chain has TRBV27 and TRBJ2-7, with 9 bases identical to TRBD2. Per the germline V gene, CDR1 is MNHEY and CDR2 is SMNVEV (reference sequence). V gave up 5 bases and J gave up 7 bases; unmatched junction bases: 9. This CDR3 is built from 14 residues. The CDR3 sequence: CASSAPERGVEQYV. CDR3 DNA: TGTGCCAGCAGTGCCCCGGAGCGGGGGGTTGAGCAGTACGTC.

The table lists this clonotype with a few counts. The chain carries TRBV7-2 and TRBJ1-5; unclear D gene. V was trimmed by 5 bases and J by 9 bases, leaving 11 bases between them. CDR3 length equals 12 residues. The germline V gene encodes CDR1 SGHTA and CDR2 FQGNSA. The CDR3 DNA sequence: TGTGCCAGCAGCCCTAGAGCGGGGCCCCAGCATTTT. Protein: CASSPRAGPQHF.

The rearrangement joins TRBV18 to TRBJ1-3, with D unresolved. The CDR3 loop spans 17 amino acids. CDR1 is KGHSH, CDR2 LQKENI, per germline. V dropped 3 bases and J dropped 0 bases, with 15 bases sitting between them. This CDR3 reads CASSPFTDGSSGNTIYF. DNA for the CDR3: TGTGCCAGCTCACCTTTCACGGACGGAAGCTCTGGAAACACCATATATTTT. The variable domain in full, with the rest retrieved from reference TRBV18 and TRBJ1-3, is NAGVMQNPRHLVRRRGQEARLRCSPMKGHSHVYWYRQLPEEGLKFMVYLQKENIIDESGMPKERFSAEFPKEGPSILRIQQVVRGDSAAYFCASSPFTDGSSGNTIYFGEGSWLTVV.

V is TRBV12-3 or TRBV12-4 and J is TRBJ1-2, with a tentative D call TRBD1 (6 bases). This CDR3 has 16 residues. Trimming left V 6 bases short and J 6 bases short, with 23 bases between. CDR3 DNA sequence: TGTGCCAGCAGGAAACCGGGACACGGATCGGGGGATGGCTACACCTTC. Translating gives CASRKPGHGSGDGYTF.

A few counts support this clonotype. The chain has TRBV5-1 and TRBJ2-3; D call uncertain. Trimming pared 3 bases from V and 2 bases from J, leaving 7 bases between. The length of the CDR3 is 13 residues. The germline gives CDR1 SGHRS, CDR2 YFSETQ. DNA for the CDR3: TGCGCCAGCAGCTCGACAAACACAGATACGCAGTATTTT. Translating gives CASSSTNTDTQYF. The whole variable domain, remainder taken from reference TRBV5-1 and TRBJ2-3, is KAGVTQTPRYLIKTRGQQVTLSCSPISGHRSVSWYQQTPGQGLQFLFEYFSETQRNKGNFPGRFSGRQFSNSRSEMNVSTLELGDSALYLCASSSTNTDTQYFGPGTRLTVL.

This clonotype occurred many times. The chain couples TRBV7-7 to TRBJ2-3, with a tentative D call TRBD2 (5 bases). Germline V gene data show CDR1 as SSHAT and CDR2 as FNYEAQ (reference sequence). CDR3 length: 17 amino acids. V lost 1 base to trimming and J lost 4 bases, with 18 bases between them. The CDR3 sequence: CASSLGALGSGADTQYF. The CDR3 coding sequence is TGTGCCAGCAGCTTAGGGGCTTTAGGGAGCGGCGCAGATACGCAGTATTTT. The entire variable domain, with the rest obtained from reference TRBV7-7 and TRBJ2-3, is as follows: GAGVSQSPRYKVTKRGQDVTLRCDPISSHATLYWYQQALGQGPEFLTYFNYEAQPDKSGLPSDRFSAERPEGSISTLTIQRTEQRDSAMYRCASSLGALGSGADTQYFGPGTRLTVL.

This clonotype turned up a few times. The chain carries TRBV5-3 and TRBJ1-4, with 7 positions matching TRBD1. TRBV5-3 is classed as an ORF, of uncertain function. The ends lost 4 bases at V and 12 bases at J; junction bases unmatched: 6. The CDR3 consists of 12 residues. The CDR3 DNA sequence: TGTGCCAGAAGCCTTACAGGGGATGAACTGTTTTTT. This translates into CARSLTGDELFF.

A few counts support this clonotype. The chain recombines TRBV5-6 with TRBJ2-3; 10 nucleotides match TRBD2. Germline loops: CDR1 SGHDT, CDR2 YYEEEE. V shed 5 bases and J 2 bases; nucleotides not matched to a gene: 8. The CDR3 length is 16 residues. CDR3 in DNA: TGTGCCAGCAGTTGGATAGCGGGGGGTAACACAGATACGCAGTATTTT. Amino acid sequence: CASSWIAGGNTDTQYF.

This chain links TRBV6-1 with TRBJ1-5; 8 positions agree with TRBD1. In germline, CDR1 is MNHNS, CDR2 SASEGT. The CDR3 length is 14 residues. V shed 5 bases, J shed 10 bases, and the junction held 10 bases outside the gene matches. CDR3 in amino acids: CASSSRAGGRPQHF. CDR3 DNA sequence: TGTGCCAGCAGTAGTCGGGCAGGGGGCCGACCCCAGCATTTT.

The J gene is TRBJ2-5, the V gene TRBV27, with 9 bases aligning to TRBD1. This CDR3 is 15 amino acids long. V lost 5 bases to trimming and J lost 5 bases; unmatched junction nucleotides: 9. CDR1 MNHEY and CDR2 SMNVEV come from the germline V gene (reference sequence). DNA of the CDR3: TGTGCCAGCAGTACTTTCGACAGGGGGACTGAGACCCAGTACTTC. The encoded protein is CASSTFDRGTETQYF.

This clonotype was seen more than once but under ten times. The gene calls are TRBV7-9 and TRBJ1-3, with 7 bases aligning to TRBD1. Trimming removed 5 bases from V and 7 bases from J; junction bases left unmatched: 2. Germline V CDR1 and CDR2: SEHNR, FQNEAQ (reference sequence). The CDR3 contains 12 residues. The CDR3 coding sequence is TGTGCCAGCAGCCAGGGGGAGAACACCATATATTTT. Its translation: CASSQGENTIYF.

This chain links TRBV27 with TRBJ2-4; D possibly corresponds to TRBD2 (6 bases). Germline V gene sequence: CDR1 MNHEY, CDR2 SMNVEV (reference sequence). CDR3 length equals 17 residues. The V gene lost 8 bases and the J gene lost 0 bases, with 20 bases spanning the gap. The CDR3 protein is CASSPQSRGLAKNIQYF. In nucleotides, the CDR3 is TGTGCCAGCTCCCCGCAGTCGAGGGGACTAGCCAAAAACATTCAGTACTTC.

This clonotype appeared a few times. This chain joins TRBV5-1 and TRBJ1-2; D is undetermined. Germline-derived CDR1 and CDR2 are SGHRS and YFSETQ. The ends were cut back, 7 bases at V and 8 bases at J, with 15 bases in the middle. This CDR3 is 12 amino acids long. CDR3 DNA: TGCGCCAGCGGCCCGGAGAGGCGCGGCTACACCTTC. It translates to CASGPERRGYTF.

Turning to this clonotype: Sequence at one end of the junction differs from germline and may be a read error. This chain uses TRBV5-6 with TRBJ1-1; D may be TRBD1 (5 bases). The germline V gene has CDR1 SGHDT and CDR2 YYEEEE. The CDR3 is 12 residues long. Here the CDR3 reads CASSLGVTEVFF. CDR3 coding DNA: TGTGCCAGCAGCCTGGGGGTCACTGAAGTTTTCTTT.

Of note for this clonotype: Its ends do not fully match the called genes, so a read error is possible. The rearrangement uses TRBV15 and TRBJ1-4, with D unclear. The germline gives CDR1 LNHNV, CDR2 YYDKDF (reference sequence). This CDR3 has 16 residues. The CDR3 DNA sequence: TGTGCCACCAGCAGAGATACGGGATCCACTAGTGGAAAACTGATTTTT. Translation: CATSRDTGSTSGKLIF.

This clonotype occurred many times. V and J are TRBV11-2 and TRBJ2-5; 11 nucleotides line up with TRBD2. Germline V gene data show CDR1 as SGHAT and CDR2 as FQNNGV. This CDR3 spans 17 amino acids. After removal of 5 bases from V and 5 bases from J, the junction contained 13 bases not matched to a gene. The CDR3 spells CASSLGGLAVFKETQYF. As DNA, the CDR3 is TGTGCCAGCAGCCTAGGGGGACTAGCGGTTTTTAAGGAGACCCAGTACTTC.

This clonotype occurred a few times. The chain carries TRBV28 and TRBJ2-6; D may be TRBD2 (5 bases). Germline-derived CDR1 and CDR2 are MDHEN and SYDVKM. This CDR3 spans 16 amino acids. V lost 3 bases and J lost 1, with 10 bases in between. CDR3 sequence reads: CASSFPGGSGANVLTF. The DNA for the CDR3 is TGTGCCAGCAGTTTCCCCGGCGGGTCTGGGGCCAACGTCCTGACTTTC.

This sequence joins TRBV5-1 and TRBJ2-2; D is possibly TRBD1 (5 bases). Germline V lookup: CDR1 SGHRS, CDR2 YFSETQ. The CDR3 covers 14 residues. The V and J ends lost 0 bases and 6 bases respectively, with 9 bases between them. The CDR3 here is CASSLDPTAGELFF. CDR3 nucleotide sequence: TGCGCCAGCAGCTTGGACCCGACAGCCGGGGAGCTGTTTTTT.

Comment on this clonotype: One end of the junction does not line up with germline, which may come from a read error. V is TRBV18 and J is TRBJ2-6; D is perhaps TRBD1 (5 bases). Looked up from germline, CDR1 is KGHSH and CDR2 is LQKENI. The CDR3 contains 14 residues. The CDR3 protein is CASSNLSGAYVLTF. The CDR3 DNA sequence: TGTGCCAGCTCAAATCTCTCTGGGGCCTACGTCCTGACTTTC.

This clonotype was seen only a few times. V is TRBV6-5 and J is TRBJ2-5; D is unresolved. The germline V gene has CDR1 MNHEY and CDR2 SVGAGI. V lost 6 bases to trimming and J lost 5 bases, with 13 bases between them. The CDR3 length is 13 residues. CDR3 nucleotides: TGTGCCAGCAGACGGACGTTGAGCGAGACCCAGTACTTC. It is translated as CASRRTLSETQYF.

This clonotype showed up just a few times. This sequence joins TRBV7-3 and TRBJ2-6; the match to TRBD1 covers 10 bases. V was pared by 4 bases and J by 2 bases, with 5 bases of the junction left unmatched. The CDR3 is 17 amino acids. Germline V lookup: CDR1 SGHTA, CDR2 FQGTGA. CDR3 DNA: TGTGCCAGCAGCTCGGGACAGGGGAGAGCTGGGGCCAACGTCCTGACTTTC. Translating it yields CASSSGQGRAGANVLTF.